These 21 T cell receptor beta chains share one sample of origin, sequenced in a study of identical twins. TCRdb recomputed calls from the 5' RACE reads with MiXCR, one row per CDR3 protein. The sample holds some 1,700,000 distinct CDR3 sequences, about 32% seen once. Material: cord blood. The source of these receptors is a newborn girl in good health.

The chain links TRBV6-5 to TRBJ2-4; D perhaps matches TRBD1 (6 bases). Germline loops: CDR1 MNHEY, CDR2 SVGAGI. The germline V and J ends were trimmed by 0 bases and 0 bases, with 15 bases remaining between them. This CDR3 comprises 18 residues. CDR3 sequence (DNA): TGTGCCAGCAGTTACTCGCCCGGACAGACCTTAGCCAAAAACATTCAGTACTTC. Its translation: CASSYSPGQTLAKNIQYF.

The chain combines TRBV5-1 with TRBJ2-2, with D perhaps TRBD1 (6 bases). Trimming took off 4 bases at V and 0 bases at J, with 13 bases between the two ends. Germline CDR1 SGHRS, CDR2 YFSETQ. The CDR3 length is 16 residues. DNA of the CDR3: TGCGCCAGCAGCCGCCTGGGGACAACGAACACCGGGGAGCTGTTTTTT. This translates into CASSRLGTTNTGELFF.

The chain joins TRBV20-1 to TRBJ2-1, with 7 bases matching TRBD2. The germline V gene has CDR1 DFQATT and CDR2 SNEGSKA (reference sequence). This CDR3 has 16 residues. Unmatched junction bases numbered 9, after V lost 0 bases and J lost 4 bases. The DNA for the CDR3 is TGCAGTGCTAGAGATGGCGACGGGGGGATGTACAATGAGCAGTTCTTC. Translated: CSARDGDGGMYNEQFF.

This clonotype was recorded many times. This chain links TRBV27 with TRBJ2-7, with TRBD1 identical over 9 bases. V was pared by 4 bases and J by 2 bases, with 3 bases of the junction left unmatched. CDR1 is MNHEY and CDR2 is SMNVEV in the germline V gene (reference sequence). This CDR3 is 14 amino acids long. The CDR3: CASSWGQGAYEQYF. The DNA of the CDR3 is TGTGCCAGCAGTTGGGGACAGGGAGCCTACGAGCAGTACTTC.

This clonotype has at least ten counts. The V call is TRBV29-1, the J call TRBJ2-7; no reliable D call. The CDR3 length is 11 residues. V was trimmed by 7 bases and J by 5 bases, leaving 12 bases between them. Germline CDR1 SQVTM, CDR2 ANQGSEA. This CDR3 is CSAGGVHEQYF. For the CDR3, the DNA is TGCAGCGCAGGTGGGGTCCACGAGCAGTACTTC.

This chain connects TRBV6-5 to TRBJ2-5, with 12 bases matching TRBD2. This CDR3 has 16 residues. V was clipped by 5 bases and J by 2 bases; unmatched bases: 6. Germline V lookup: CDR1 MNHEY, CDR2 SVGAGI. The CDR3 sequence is CASSRTSGMGQETQYF. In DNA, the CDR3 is TGTGCCAGCAGTAGGACTAGCGGGATGGGGCAAGAGACCCAGTACTTC.

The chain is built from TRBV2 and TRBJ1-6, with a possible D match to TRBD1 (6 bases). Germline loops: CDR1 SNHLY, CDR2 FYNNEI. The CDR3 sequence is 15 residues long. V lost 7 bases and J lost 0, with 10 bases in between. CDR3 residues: CASTYRVSYNSPLHF. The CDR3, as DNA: TGTGCCAGCACTTACAGGGTCTCCTATAATTCACCCCTCCACTTT.

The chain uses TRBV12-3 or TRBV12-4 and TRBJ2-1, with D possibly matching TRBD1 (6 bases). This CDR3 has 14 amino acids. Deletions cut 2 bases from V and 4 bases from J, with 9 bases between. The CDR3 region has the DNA TGTGCCAGCAGTTTAACCGACAGGTACAATGAGCAGTTCTTC. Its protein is CASSLTDRYNEQFF.

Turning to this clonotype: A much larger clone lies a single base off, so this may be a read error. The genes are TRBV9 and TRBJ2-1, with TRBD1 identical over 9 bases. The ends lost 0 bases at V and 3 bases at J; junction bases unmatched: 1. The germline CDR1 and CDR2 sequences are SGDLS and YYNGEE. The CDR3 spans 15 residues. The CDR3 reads CASSVGDRDYNEQFF. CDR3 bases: TGTGCCAGCAGCGTAGGGGACAGGGACTACAATGAGCAGTTCTTC.

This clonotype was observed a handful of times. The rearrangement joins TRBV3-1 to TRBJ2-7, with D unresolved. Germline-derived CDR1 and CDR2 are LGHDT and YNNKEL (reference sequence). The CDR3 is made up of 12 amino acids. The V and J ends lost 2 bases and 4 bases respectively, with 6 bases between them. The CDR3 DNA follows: TGTGCCAGCAGCCAAAAATGGTACGAGCAGTACTTC. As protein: CASSQKWYEQYF.

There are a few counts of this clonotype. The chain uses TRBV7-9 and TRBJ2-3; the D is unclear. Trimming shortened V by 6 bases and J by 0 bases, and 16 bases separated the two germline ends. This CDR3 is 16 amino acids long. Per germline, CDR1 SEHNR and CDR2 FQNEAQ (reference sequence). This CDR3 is CASRQKSGGSTDTQYF. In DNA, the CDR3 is TGTGCCAGCAGACAAAAATCGGGCGGCAGCACAGATACGCAGTATTTT.

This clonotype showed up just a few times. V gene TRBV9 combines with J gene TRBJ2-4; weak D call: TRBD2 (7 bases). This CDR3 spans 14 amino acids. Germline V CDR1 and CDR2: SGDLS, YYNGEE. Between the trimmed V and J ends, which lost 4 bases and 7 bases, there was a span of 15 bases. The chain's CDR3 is CASSPLAGANIQYF. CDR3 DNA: TGTGCCAGCAGCCCCTTGGCGGGGGCGAACATTCAGTACTTC.

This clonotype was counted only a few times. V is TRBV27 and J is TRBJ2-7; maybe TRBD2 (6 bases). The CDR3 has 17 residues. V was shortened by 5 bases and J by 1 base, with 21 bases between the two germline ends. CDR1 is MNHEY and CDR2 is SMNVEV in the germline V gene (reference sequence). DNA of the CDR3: TGTGCCAGCAGTCCTGGGGGGAGATCTTGGACTTCCTACGAGCAGTACTTC. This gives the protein CASSPGGRSWTSYEQYF.

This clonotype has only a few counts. In nucleotides, the CDR3 is TGTGCCAGCAGTTACACCACCCGGGATGAAAAACTGTTTTTT. It encodes CASSYTTRDEKLFF. The gene calls are TRBV12-3 or TRBV12-4 and TRBJ1-4; D gene uncertain. The CDR3 length is 14 residues. The V end lost 4 bases, the J end lost 6 bases, and 12 bases lay between the germline ends.

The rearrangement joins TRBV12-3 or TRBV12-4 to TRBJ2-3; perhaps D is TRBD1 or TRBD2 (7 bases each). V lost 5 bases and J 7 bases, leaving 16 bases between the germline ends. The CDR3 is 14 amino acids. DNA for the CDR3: TGTGCCAGCAGTCCCCAGGGAGGGGGCTATACGCAGTATTTT. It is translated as CASSPQGGGYTQYF.

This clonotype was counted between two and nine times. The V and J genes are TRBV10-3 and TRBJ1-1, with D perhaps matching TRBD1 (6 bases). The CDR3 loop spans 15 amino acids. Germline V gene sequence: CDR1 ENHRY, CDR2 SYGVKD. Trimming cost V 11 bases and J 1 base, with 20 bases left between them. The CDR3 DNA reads TGTGCCCACCGCAGAGGGGGGGAAGGGAACACTGAAGCTTTCTTT. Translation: CAHRRGGEGNTEAFF.

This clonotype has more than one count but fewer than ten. This CDR3 is CASSLVPPPRTDTQYF. The CDR3 region has the DNA TGTGCCAGCAGTTTAGTGCCTCCTCCAAGGACAGATACGCAGTATTTT. The chain links TRBV12-3 or TRBV12-4 to TRBJ2-3; D gene uncertain. V lost 1 base, J lost 3 bases, and 14 bases lay in between. The CDR3 loop spans 16 amino acids.

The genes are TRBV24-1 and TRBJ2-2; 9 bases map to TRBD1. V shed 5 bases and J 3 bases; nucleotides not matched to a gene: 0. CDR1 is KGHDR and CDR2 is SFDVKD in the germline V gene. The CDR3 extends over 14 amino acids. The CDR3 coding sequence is TGTGCCACCAGTGGGACAGGGGACACCGGGGAGCTGTTTTTT. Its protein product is CATSGTGDTGELFF.

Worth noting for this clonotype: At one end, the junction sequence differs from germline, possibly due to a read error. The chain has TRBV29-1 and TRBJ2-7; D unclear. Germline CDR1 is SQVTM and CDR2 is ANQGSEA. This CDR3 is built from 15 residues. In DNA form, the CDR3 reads TGCGGCGTTGCGCGACCTACTGACGGATCCTACGAGCAGTACTTC. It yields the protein CGVARPTDGSYEQYF.

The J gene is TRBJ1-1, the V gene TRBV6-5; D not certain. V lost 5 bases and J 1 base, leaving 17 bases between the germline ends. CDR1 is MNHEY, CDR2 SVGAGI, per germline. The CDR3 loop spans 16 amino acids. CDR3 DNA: TGTGCCAGCAGTACGCGCCCGGGGAAACGGAACACTGAAGCTTTCTTT. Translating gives CASSTRPGKRNTEAFF.

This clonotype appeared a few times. CDR3 DNA: TGTGCCAGCAGTTCACATACTGTTTCCAGGAATGAGCAGTTCTTC. Protein: CASSSHTVSRNEQFF. The gene calls are TRBV6-6 and TRBJ2-1; D not certain. There are 15 residues in the CDR3. Trimming stripped 4 bases from V and 7 bases from J, with 17 bases between. Germline values: CDR1 MNHNY, CDR2 SVGAGI (reference sequence).